This T cell receptor (beta chain) was identified in a study of tumor and adjacent non-tumor tissue in lung cancer. Overall study context: There were around eleven adenocarcinoma, 2 squamous cell carcinoma and 1 small cell lung cancer cases.

CDR3 size: 14 residues. CDR1 is SNHLY, CDR2 FYNNEI, per germline. V dropped 6 bases and J dropped 5; count of bases not matched to a gene: 8. This sample's RNA came from whole unsorted tissue. Donors were chemotherapy-naive, newly diagnosed lung cancer surgical patients in China, August–late 2014. A modified ARM-PCR protocol with three rounds of nested PCR amplified TCRbeta. TCRdb analysed the multiplex PCR reads with MiXCR anew, one entry per CDR3 protein. Among about 200,000 distinct CDR3 sequences, about 71% were seen once, and the ten largest hold around 25%. Input material: lung tumor tissue. The gene calls are TRBV2 and TRBJ1-2; TRBD1 aligns across 8 bases. The clonotype originates from a man aged 55 to 69 with non-small cell lung cancer. The CDR3 reads CASRAGGVQYGYTF. DNA of the CDR3: TGTGCCAGCAGGGCAGGGGGCGTCCAGTATGGCTACACCTTC. Supplemented by reference TRBV2 and TRBJ1-2, the full variable domain reads EPEVTQTPSHQVTQMGQEVILRCVPISNHLYFYWYRQILGQKVEFLVSFYNNEISEKSEIFDDQFSVERPDGSNFTLKIRSTKLEDSAMYFCASRAGGVQYGYTFGSGTRLTVV.